The next 17 T cell receptor beta chains were all read from a single sample in a study of T cells in Graves' hyperthyroidism and ophthalmopathy. Amplification of TCR beta CDR3 regions was performed using RNA transcripts as template. A set of HTBI primers served as the primers for a first-round RT-PCR of the TCR CDR3. TCRdb passed the multiplex PCR reads through MiXCR, listing each CDR3 protein once. The repertoire holds under 650,000 distinct CDR3 sequences, with around 16% as singletons. The sample taken for sequencing was blood. These receptors were taken from a woman between 25 and 40 years old with Graves' hyperthyroidism.

The V and J genes are TRBV7-9 and TRBJ2-1; 8 bases fit TRBD1. V was clipped by 6 bases and J by 5 bases; unmatched bases: 9. The CDR3 loop spans 15 amino acids. CDR1 is SEHNR and CDR2 is FQNEAQ in the germline V gene (reference sequence). The CDR3 DNA is TGTGCCAGCAGTTTTTCCGGGACAGGCAACAATGAGCAGTTCTTC. This codes for CASSFSGTGNNEQFF.

This clonotype was found many times. The chain uses TRBV7-2 and TRBJ2-7, with D possibly being TRBD1 (6 bases). This CDR3 contains 15 residues. Trimming shortened V by 5 bases and J by 7 bases, and 21 bases separated the two germline ends. In germline, CDR1 is SGHTA, CDR2 FQGNSA. CDR3 loop: CASSPGNRVVKEQYF. The CDR3 region has the DNA TGTGCCAGCAGCCCCGGGAACAGGGTGGTGAAAGAGCAGTACTTC.

This clonotype was counted only a few times. J is TRBJ2-7 and V is TRBV27; D not certain. Trimming shortened V by 2 bases and J by 3 bases, and 8 bases separated the two germline ends. The CDR3 has 13 amino acids. CDR1 MNHEY and CDR2 SMNVEV come from the germline V gene (reference sequence). In nucleotides, the CDR3 is TGTGCCAGCAGTTTAAGTCAGCACTACGAGCAGTACTTC. It translates to CASSLSQHYEQYF.

Comment on this clonotype: A read error may explain this, as a much larger clone is one base away. The chain links TRBV6-1 to TRBJ2-7, with D possibly TRBD2 on 6 matching bases. The DNA end lines up better with TRBJ2-1; the J call may be wrong. This CDR3 is built from 16 residues. In germline, CDR1 is MNHNS, CDR2 SASEGT. CDR3 sequence (DNA): TGTGCCAGCAGCCGACTAATAGGGACTTCCTCCTACGAGCAGTTCTTC. Translating gives CASSRLIGTSSYEQFF.

This chain links TRBV4-3 with TRBJ1-2, with D possibly matching TRBD1 (6 bases). Germline assignment: CDR1 LGHNA and CDR2 YSLEER. Trimming stripped 2 bases from V and 4 bases from J, with 11 bases between. The CDR3 is made up of 14 amino acids. The CDR3 reads CASSQMAGVYGYTF. CDR3 coding DNA: TGCGCCAGCAGCCAAATGGCAGGGGTCTATGGCTACACCTTC.

In this sample, this clonotype turned up many times. This rearrangement joins TRBV6-2 or TRBV6-3 to TRBJ2-1; D is undetermined. This CDR3 comprises 15 residues. Trimming removed 5 bases from V and 2 bases from J, with 13 bases in between. The germline gives CDR1 MNHEY, CDR2 SVGEGT. CDR3 sequence: CASSPRATPYNEQFF. Written as DNA, the CDR3 is TGTGCCAGCAGTCCCCGGGCTACACCCTACAATGAGCAGTTCTTC.

This clonotype was counted ten times or more. The rearrangement joins TRBV3-1 to TRBJ2-7; TRBD1 matches 7 bases. The CDR3 consists of 15 residues. CDR1 is LGHDT, CDR2 YNNKEL, per germline (reference sequence). With V trimmed by 1 base and J by 5 bases, 8 bases remained unmatched. CDR3 protein: CASSQATGMYDEQYF. The CDR3, as DNA: TGTGCCAGCAGCCAAGCGACAGGGATGTATGACGAGCAGTACTTC.

This clonotype was observed a few times. This chain links TRBV5-4 with TRBJ2-7; 16 bases are shared with TRBD2. Germline CDR1 and CDR2: SGHNT and YYREEE (reference sequence). Losses at the gene ends were 4 bases for V and 2 bases for J; bases not matched to a gene: 3. CDR3 length: 16 residues. This CDR3 reads CASSPGLAGGTYEQYF. The CDR3 bases are TGTGCCAGCAGCCCGGGACTAGCGGGAGGGACCTACGAGCAGTACTTC.

This clonotype was picked up many times. The chain is built from TRBV6-2 or TRBV6-3 and TRBJ1-3; 7 bases match TRBD1. Germline CDR1 and CDR2: MNHEY and SVGEGT. This CDR3 spans 15 amino acids. Unmatched junction bases numbered 9, after V lost 6 bases and J lost 4 bases. The CDR3 nucleotides are TGTGCCAGCAGACGAAGACAGGGAGGCGGAAACACCATATATTTT. Encoded protein: CASRRRQGGGNTIYF.

This clonotype was counted many times. This chain links TRBV7-6 with TRBJ2-3; D is uncertain. The CDR3 spans 15 residues. Germline CDR1 is SGHVS and CDR2 is FNYEAQ. The V end was cut by 4 bases, the J end by 2 bases, with 13 bases between. For the CDR3, the DNA is TGTGCCAGCAGCTCCACCGTGAGGCACACAGATACGCAGTATTTT. Protein product: CASSSTVRHTDTQYF.

This clonotype occurred many times. The chain employs TRBV2 and TRBJ2-1; 7 bases fit TRBD1. Germline V gene data show CDR1 as SNHLY and CDR2 as FYNNEI. The CDR3 sequence is 12 residues long. V lost 6 bases and J lost 6; bases outside the gene matches: 2. This CDR3 is CASRRDSNEQFF. The CDR3 bases are TGTGCCAGCAGACGGGACAGCAATGAGCAGTTCTTC.

This clonotype was seen ten or more times. The CDR3 is CASTPKDLRGSNQPQHF. The CDR3 nucleotides read TGTGCCAGCACCCCCAAGGACTTACGGGGCAGCAATCAGCCCCAGCATTTT. The chain has TRBV2 and TRBJ1-5; D is possibly TRBD1 (5 bases). Trimming left V 7 bases short and J 1 base short, with 20 bases between. From germline, CDR1 is SNHLY and CDR2 FYNNEI. CDR3 size: 17 residues.

This clonotype was counted only a few times. The V call is TRBV11-3, the J call TRBJ2-6, with D tentatively TRBD1 (5 bases). The CDR3 has 15 amino acids. The germline V gene encodes CDR1 SGHNT and CDR2 YENEEA. The V and J ends lost 3 bases and 4 bases respectively, with 10 bases between them. CDR3 protein: CASSFLGPGANVLTF. In DNA form, the CDR3 reads TGTGCCAGCAGCTTCCTGGGGCCGGGGGCCAACGTCCTGACTTTC.

The chain recombines TRBV20-1 with TRBJ2-3, with 13 bases fitting TRBD2. The CDR3 runs to 16 residues. Germline V gene sequence: CDR1 DFQATT, CDR2 SNEGSKA (reference sequence). V gave up 3 bases and J gave up 4 bases; unmatched junction bases: 7. As DNA, the CDR3 is TGCAGTGCTAGTGTCCTTGGACTAGCGGGAGCAGATACGCAGTATTTT. This gives the protein CSASVLGLAGADTQYF.

The table lists this clonotype with many counts. The chain joins TRBV2 to TRBJ2-7; D call uncertain. The ends were cut back, 3 bases at V and 5 bases at J, with 8 bases in the middle. Germline V CDR1 and CDR2: SNHLY, FYNNEI. This CDR3 has 12 amino acids. The CDR3 nucleotides are TGTGCCAGCAGTGAGGTAAAAGACGAGCAGTACTTC. Its translation is CASSEVKDEQYF.

J is TRBJ2-3 and V is TRBV12-5; D possibly uses TRBD1 or TRBD2 (5 bases each). CDR1 and CDR2 from the germline V gene are LGHNT and FRNRAP. The germline V and J ends were trimmed by 2 bases and 1 base, with 13 bases remaining between them. This CDR3 contains 16 residues. The CDR3 DNA follows: TGTGCTAGTGGTTTGCTCCCCGGGGACGGCACAGATACGCAGTATTTT. This encodes CASGLLPGDGTDTQYF.

This clonotype was detected ten times or more. The chain combines TRBV13 with TRBJ2-7, with TRBD2 matching over 10 bases. The CDR3 extends over 17 amino acids. Germline lookup yields CDR1 PRHDT and CDR2 FYEKMQ (reference sequence). Trimming removed 0 bases from V and 1 base from J; junction bases left unmatched: 6. CDR3 sequence: CASSLGGGLAVSYEQYF. CDR3 sequence (DNA): TGTGCCAGCAGCTTAGGGGGTGGACTAGCGGTGTCCTACGAGCAGTACTTC.